The entry below gives a single T cell receptor beta chain sequence along with its context. These data come from a study of blood T cell repertoires in COVID-19. Original processing methods: Using reference gene primer amplification, nucleated cell counts were estimated. Using immunoSEQ multiplex PCR, the repertoire was profiled, and TCRdb retains in-frame clones only, with some absent. V, J and clone size derive from that table, while D and trimming were established from the DNA sequence. The table includes some 390,000 clones, 89% detected once. CDR3 length equals 16 residues. Trimming took off 4 bases at V and 4 bases at J, with 17 bases between the two ends. Per the germline V gene, CDR1 is SGHKS and CDR2 is YYEKEE (reference sequence).

This sequence was found in a woman in her thirties or forties with COVID-19, enrolled during active disease. Material: peripheral blood. V is TRBV5-5 and J is TRBJ2-2; TRBD2 is a possible D gene (5 bases). The CDR3 reads CASSLGIGVGTGELFF. CDR3 bases: TGTGCCAGCAGCCTGGGGATCGGGGTAGGCACCGGGGAGCTGTTTTTT.